The present TCR beta chain was sequenced within a study of cytomegalovirus exposure and HLA in healthy donors. Study in general: In terms of ancestry, the Caucasian-associated cluster contained around four fifths of the roughly 360 genotyped donors.

Study-level points and caveats: There were several of the most significant clusters that appeared linked to common viral pathogens in a later analysis.

The CDR3 runs to 19 residues. In germline, CDR1 is SGHNT, CDR2 YENEEA. Trimming took off 0 bases at V and 0 bases at J, with 15 bases between the two ends. The PCR employed 60 Vbeta primers together with 13 Jbeta primers. Sequencing used immunoSEQ multiplex PCR; TCRdb keeps in-frame clones, though not all of them. Here the sample spans under 300,000 clones, approximately 84% being singletons. As to this clone: Its antigen is not identified.

The TCR originated in a woman aged 40 to 55 in good health and CMV-seropositive. The sample consisted of PBMCs. This chain links TRBV11-3 with TRBJ2-6; the D is unclear. The CDR3 nucleotides read TGTGCCAGCAGCTTAGAGGGCAGGCGCTCCGACTCTGGGGCCAACGTCCTGACTTTC. Its translation: CASSLEGRRSDSGANVLTF. Based on the CDR3 plus reference TRBV11-3 and TRBJ2-6, the full variable domain is EAGVVQSPRYKIIEKKQPVAFWCNPISGHNTLYWYLQNLGQGPELLIRYENEEAVDDSQLPKDRFSAERLKGVDSTLKIQPAELGDSAVYLCASSLEGRRSDSGANVLTFGAGSRLTVL.